Below are 8 T cell receptor beta chains sequenced from a single sample in a study of T cell responses to AZD1222 COVID-19 vaccine. TCRdb's copy holds only in-frame clones and misses some; the assay was immunoSEQ multiplex PCR. The top ten clones hold 22% of a sample with tens of thousands of clones, just over 90% of them seen once. The sample consisted of peripheral blood, taken on day 0 of AZD1222 vaccination. These receptors were taken from an adult in good health.

The J gene is TRBJ1-2, the V gene TRBV7-2; TRBD1 is a possible D gene (5 bases). The CDR3 sequence is 16 residues long. The V and J ends lost 5 bases and 1 base respectively, with 17 bases between them. Germline CDR1 and CDR2: SGHTA and FQGNSA. The CDR3 DNA reads TGTGCCAGCAGCACCTCGTCCGGGACGGATAACTATGGCTACACCTTC. It specifies CASSTSSGTDNYGYTF. Full variable domain (rest looked up from reference TRBV7-2 and TRBJ1-2): GAGVSQSPSNKVTEKGKDVELRCDPISGHTALYWYRQSLGQGLEFLIYFQGNSAPDKSGLPSDRFSAERTGGSVSTLTIQRTQQEDSAVYLCASSTSSGTDNYGYTFGSGTRLTVV.

The rearrangement uses TRBV9 and TRBJ1-5; unclear D gene. In germline, CDR1 is SGDLS, CDR2 YYNGEE. The V gene lost 0 bases and the J gene lost 3 bases, with 7 bases spanning the gap. The CDR3 runs to 14 residues. As DNA, the CDR3 is TGTGCCAGCAGCGTAGAGGGAAACAATCAGCCCCAGCATTTT. It is translated as CASSVEGNNQPQHF.

The rearrangement uses TRBV4-3 and TRBJ1-3, with 9 bases that match TRBD1. The CDR3 has 17 amino acids. Germline V CDR1 and CDR2: LGHNA, YSLEER. V shed 0 bases, J shed 2 bases, and the junction held 5 bases outside the gene matches. The CDR3 reads CASSQDPHRGPGNTIYF. The CDR3 region has the DNA TGCGCCAGCAGCCAAGATCCCCACAGGGGGCCTGGAAACACCATATATTTT.

V usage is TRBV4-3 and J usage is TRBJ2-7; D tentatively fits TRBD1 or TRBD2 (5 bases each). The germline V gene has CDR1 LGHNA and CDR2 YSLEER. The CDR3 loop spans 14 amino acids. The germline V and J ends were trimmed by 0 bases and 7 bases, with 13 bases remaining between them. The CDR3 nucleotides are TGCGCCAGCAGCCAAGAGGGACGAAGGAGGGAGCAGTACTTC. The encoded protein is CASSQEGRRREQYF.

The V call is TRBV5-1, the J call TRBJ1-1; 10 nucleotides align to TRBD1. The J segment lost 12 bases and the V segment lost 4 bases, leaving 18 bases of the junction unmatched. Germline CDR1 and CDR2: SGHRS and YFSETQ. This CDR3 is 16 amino acids long. The CDR3 protein is CASSKENPGTGERTFF. DNA of the CDR3: TGCGCCAGCAGCAAAGAAAACCCCGGGACAGGGGAGAGAACTTTCTTT. Full variable domain (outside the CDR3, taken from reference TRBV5-1 and TRBJ1-1): KAGVTQTPRYLIKTRGQQVTLSCSPISGHRSVSWYQQTPGQGLQFLFEYFSETQRNKGNFPGRFSGRQFSNSRSEMNVSTLELGDSALYLCASSKENPGTGERTFFGQGTRLTVV.

The rearrangement links TRBV6-5 to TRBJ1-4; unclear D gene. CDR1 MNHEY and CDR2 SVGAGI come from the germline V gene. The CDR3 totals 14 residues. Trimming took 6 bases from V and 0 from J, leaving 8 bases between them. The CDR3 sequence: CASRDASTNEKLFF. In DNA, the CDR3 is TGTGCCAGCAGGGATGCTTCAACTAATGAAAAACTGTTTTTT.

The rearrangement links TRBV19 to TRBJ1-2; the D gene is possibly TRBD1 (6 bases). The CDR3 sequence is 17 residues long. Germline V CDR1 and CDR2: LNHDA, SQIVND (reference sequence). The V and J ends lost 5 bases and 4 bases respectively, with 23 bases between them. The DNA of the CDR3 is TGTGCCAGTAGTGTGGGGTCAGGGGAAAGGCGGGTCTATGGCTACACCTTC. Translating gives CASSVGSGERRVYGYTF.

The chain couples TRBV9 to TRBJ2-1; D unclear. The V gene lost 0 bases and the J gene lost 7 bases, with 8 bases spanning the gap. CDR3 size: 13 residues. Germline CDR1 SGDLS, CDR2 YYNGEE. The CDR3 DNA reads TGTGCCAGCAGCGTAGGGTCCGGGAATGAGCAGTTCTTC. It codes for CASSVGSGNEQFF.